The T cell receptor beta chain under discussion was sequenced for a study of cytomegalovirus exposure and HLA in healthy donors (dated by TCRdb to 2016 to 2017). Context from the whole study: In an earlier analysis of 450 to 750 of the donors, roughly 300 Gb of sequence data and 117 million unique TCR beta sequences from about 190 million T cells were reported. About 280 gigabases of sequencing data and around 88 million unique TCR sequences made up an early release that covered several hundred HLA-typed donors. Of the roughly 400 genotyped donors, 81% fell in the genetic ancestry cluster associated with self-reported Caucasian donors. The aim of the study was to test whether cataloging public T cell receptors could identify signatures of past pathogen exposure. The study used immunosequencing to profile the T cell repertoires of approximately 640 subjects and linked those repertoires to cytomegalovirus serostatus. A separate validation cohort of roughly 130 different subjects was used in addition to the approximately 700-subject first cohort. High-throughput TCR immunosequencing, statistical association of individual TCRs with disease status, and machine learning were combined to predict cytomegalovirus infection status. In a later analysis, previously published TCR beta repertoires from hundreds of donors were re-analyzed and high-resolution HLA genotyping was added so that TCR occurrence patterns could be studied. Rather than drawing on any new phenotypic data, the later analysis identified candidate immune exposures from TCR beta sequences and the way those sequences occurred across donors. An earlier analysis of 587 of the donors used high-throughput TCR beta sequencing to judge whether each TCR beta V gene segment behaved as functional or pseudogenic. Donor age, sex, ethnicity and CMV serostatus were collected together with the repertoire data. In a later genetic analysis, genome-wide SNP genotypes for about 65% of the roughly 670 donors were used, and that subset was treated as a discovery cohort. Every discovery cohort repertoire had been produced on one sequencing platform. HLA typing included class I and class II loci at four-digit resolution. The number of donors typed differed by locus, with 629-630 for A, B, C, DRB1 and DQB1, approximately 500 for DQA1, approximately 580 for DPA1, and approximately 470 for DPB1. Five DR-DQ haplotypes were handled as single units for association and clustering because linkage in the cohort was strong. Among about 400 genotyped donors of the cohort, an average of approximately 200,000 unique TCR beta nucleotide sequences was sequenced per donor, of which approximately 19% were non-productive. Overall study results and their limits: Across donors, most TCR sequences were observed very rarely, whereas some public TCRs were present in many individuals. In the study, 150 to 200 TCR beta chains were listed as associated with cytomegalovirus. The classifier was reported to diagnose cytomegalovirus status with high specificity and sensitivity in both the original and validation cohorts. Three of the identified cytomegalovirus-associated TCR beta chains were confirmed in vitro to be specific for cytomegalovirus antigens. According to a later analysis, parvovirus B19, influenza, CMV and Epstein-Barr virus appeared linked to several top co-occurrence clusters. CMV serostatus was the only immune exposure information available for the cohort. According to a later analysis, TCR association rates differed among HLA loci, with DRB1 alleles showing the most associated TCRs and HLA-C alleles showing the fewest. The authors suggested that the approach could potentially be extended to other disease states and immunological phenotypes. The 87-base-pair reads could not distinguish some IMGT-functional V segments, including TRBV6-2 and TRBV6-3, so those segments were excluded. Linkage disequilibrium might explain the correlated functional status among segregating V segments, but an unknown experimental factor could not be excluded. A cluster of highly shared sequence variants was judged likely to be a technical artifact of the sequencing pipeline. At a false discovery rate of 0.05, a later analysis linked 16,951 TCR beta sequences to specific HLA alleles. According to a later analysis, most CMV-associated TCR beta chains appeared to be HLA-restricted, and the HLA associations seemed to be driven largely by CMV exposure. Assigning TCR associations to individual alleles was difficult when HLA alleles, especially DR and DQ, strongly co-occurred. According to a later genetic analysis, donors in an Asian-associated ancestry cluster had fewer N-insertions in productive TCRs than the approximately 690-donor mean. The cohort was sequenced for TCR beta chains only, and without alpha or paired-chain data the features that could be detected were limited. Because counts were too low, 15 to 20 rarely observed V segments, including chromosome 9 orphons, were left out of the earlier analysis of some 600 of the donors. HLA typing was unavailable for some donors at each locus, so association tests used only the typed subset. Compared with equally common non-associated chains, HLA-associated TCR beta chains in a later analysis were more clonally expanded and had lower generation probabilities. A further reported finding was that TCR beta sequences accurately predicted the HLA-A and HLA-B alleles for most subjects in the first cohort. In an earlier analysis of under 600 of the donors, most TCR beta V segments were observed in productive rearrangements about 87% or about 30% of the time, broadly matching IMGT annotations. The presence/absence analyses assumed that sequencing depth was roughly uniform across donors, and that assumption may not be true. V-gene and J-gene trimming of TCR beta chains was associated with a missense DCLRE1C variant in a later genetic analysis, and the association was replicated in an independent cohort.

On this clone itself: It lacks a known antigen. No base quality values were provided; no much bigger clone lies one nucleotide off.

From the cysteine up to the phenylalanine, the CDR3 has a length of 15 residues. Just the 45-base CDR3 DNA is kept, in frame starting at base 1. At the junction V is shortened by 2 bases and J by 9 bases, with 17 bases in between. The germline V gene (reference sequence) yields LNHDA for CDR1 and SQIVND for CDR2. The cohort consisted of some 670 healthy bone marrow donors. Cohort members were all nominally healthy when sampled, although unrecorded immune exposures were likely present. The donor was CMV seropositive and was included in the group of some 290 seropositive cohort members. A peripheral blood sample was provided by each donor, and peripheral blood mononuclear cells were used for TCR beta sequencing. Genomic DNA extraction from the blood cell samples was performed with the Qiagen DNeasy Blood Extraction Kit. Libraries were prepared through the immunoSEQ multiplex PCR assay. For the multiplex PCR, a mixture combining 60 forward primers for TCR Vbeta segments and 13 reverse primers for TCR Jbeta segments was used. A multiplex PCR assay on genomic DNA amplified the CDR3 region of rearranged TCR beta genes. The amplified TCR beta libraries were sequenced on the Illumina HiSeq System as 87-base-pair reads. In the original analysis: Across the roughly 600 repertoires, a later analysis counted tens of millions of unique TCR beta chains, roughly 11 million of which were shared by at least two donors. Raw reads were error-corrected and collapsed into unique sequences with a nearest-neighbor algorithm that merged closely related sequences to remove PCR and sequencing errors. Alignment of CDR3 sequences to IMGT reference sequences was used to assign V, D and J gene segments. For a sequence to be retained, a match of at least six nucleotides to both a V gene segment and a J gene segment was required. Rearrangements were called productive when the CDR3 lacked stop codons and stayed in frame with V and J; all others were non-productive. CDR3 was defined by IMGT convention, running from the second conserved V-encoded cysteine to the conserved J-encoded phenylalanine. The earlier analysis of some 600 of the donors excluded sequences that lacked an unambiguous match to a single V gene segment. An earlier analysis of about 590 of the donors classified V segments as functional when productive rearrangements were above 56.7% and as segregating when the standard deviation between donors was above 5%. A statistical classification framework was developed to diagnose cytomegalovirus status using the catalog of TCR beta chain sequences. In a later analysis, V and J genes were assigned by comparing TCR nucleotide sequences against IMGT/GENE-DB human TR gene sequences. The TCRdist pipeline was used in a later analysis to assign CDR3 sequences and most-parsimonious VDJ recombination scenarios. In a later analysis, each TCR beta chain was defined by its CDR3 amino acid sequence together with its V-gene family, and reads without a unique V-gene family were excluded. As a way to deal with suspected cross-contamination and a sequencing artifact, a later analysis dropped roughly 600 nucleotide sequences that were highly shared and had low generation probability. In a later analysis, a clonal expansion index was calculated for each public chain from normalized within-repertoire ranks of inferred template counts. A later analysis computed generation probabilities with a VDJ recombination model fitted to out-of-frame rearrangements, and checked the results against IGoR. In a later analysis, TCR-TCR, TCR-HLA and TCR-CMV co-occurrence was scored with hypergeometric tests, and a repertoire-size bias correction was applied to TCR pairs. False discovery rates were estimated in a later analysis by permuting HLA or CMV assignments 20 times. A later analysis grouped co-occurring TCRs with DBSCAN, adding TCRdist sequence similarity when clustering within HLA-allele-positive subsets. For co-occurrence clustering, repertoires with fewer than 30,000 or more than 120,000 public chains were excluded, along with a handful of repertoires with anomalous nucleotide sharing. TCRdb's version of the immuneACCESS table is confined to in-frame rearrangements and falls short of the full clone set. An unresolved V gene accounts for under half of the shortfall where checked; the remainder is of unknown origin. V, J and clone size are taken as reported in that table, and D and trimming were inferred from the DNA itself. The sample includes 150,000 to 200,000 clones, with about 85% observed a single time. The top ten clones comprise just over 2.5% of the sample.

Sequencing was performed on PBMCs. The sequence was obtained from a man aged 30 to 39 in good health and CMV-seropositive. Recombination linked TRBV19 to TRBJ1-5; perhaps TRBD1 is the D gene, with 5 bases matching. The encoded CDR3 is CASSIPPKTGGPQHF. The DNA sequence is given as TGTGCCAGTAGTATACCCCCGAAGACGGGGGGGCCCCAGCATTTT.